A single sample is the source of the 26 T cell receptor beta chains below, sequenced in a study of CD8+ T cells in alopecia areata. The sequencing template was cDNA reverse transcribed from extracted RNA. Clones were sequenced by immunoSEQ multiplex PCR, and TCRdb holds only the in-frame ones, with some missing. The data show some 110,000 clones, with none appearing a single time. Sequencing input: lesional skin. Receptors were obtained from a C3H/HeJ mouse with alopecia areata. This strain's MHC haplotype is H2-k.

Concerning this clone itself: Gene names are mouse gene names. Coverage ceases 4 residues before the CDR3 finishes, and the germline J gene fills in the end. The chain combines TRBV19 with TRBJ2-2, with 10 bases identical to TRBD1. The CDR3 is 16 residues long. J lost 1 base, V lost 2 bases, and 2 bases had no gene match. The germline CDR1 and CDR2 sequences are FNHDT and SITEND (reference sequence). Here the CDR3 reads CASSIGDRGNTGQLYF. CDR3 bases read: TGTGCCAGCAGTATTGGGGACAGGGGAAACACCGGG.

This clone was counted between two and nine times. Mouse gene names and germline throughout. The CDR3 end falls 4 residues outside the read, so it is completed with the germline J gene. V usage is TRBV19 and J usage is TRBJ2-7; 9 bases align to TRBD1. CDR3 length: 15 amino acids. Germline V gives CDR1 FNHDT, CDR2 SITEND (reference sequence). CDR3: CASSLPGQGKDEQYF. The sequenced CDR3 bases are TGTGCCAGCAGTCTCCCGGGACAGGGAAAAGAT. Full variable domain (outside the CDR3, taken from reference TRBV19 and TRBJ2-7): GGIITQTPKFLIGQEGQKLTLKCQQNFNHDTMYWYRQDSGKGLRLIYYSITENDLQKGDLSEGYDASREKKSSFSLTVTSAQKNEMAVFLCASSLPGQGKDEQYFGPGTRLTVL.

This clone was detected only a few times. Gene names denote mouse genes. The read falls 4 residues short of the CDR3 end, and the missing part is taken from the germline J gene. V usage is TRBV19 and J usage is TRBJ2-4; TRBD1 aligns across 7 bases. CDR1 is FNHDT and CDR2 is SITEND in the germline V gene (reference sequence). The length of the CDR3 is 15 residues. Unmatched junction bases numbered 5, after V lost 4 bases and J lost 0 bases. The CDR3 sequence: CASSFHRGSQNTLYF. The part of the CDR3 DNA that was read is TGTGCCAGCAGTTTCCACAGGGGAAGTCAAAAC.

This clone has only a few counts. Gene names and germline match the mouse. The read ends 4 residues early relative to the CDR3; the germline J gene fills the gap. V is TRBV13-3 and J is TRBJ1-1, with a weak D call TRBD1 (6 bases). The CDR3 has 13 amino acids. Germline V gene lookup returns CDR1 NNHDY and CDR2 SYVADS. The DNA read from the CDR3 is TGTGCCAGCAGTTTCCAGGGGAGGCCA. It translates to CASSFQGRP. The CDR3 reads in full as CASSFQGRPEVFF.

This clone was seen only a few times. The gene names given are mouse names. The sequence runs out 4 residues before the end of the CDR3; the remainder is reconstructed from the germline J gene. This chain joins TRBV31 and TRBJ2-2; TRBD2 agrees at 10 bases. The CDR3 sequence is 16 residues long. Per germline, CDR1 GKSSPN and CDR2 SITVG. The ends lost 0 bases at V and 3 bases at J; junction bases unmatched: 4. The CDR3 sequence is CAWSLGWGGDTGQLYF. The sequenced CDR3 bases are TGTGCCTGGAGTCTAGGCTGGGGGGGCGACACCGGG. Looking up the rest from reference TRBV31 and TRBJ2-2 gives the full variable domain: AQTIHQWPVAEIKAVGSPLSLGCTIKGKSSPNLYWYWQATGGTLQQLFYSITVGQVESVVQLNLSASRPKDDQFILSTEKLLLSHSGFYLCAWSLGWGGDTGQLYFGEGSKLTVL.

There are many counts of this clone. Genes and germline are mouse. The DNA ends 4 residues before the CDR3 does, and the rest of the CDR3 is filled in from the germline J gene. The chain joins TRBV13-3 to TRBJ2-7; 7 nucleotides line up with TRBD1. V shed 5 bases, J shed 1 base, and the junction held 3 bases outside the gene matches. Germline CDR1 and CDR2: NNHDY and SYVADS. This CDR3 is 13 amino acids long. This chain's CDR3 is CASSRQGSYEQYF. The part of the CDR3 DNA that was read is TGTGCCAGCAGCAGACAGGGTTCCTAT.

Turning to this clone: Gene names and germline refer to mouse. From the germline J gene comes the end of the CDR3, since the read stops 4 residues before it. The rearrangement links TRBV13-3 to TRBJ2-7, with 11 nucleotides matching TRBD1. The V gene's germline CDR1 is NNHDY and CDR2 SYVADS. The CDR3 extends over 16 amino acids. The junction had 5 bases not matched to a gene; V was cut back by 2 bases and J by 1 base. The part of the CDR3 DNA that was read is TGTGCCAGCAGTGAAGGAGGACAGGGGGCGTCCTAT. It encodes CASSEGGQGASY. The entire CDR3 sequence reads CASSEGGQGASYEQYF.

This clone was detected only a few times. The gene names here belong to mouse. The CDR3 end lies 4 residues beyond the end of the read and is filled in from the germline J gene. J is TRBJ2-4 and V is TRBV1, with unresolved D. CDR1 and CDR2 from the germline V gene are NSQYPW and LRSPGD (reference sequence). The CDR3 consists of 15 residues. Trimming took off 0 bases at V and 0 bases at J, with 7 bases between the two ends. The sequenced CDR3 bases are TGCACCTGCAGTGCAGACTTCTCTAGTCAAAAC. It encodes CTCSADFSSQN. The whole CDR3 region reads CTCSADFSSQNTLYF.

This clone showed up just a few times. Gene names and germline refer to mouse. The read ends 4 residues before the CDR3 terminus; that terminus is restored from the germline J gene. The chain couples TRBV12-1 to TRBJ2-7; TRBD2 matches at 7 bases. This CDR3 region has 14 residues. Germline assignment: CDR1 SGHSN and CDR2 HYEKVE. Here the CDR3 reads CASSPGGGYYEQYF. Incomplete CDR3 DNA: TGTGCCAGCTCTCCGGGTGGGGGGTATTAT.

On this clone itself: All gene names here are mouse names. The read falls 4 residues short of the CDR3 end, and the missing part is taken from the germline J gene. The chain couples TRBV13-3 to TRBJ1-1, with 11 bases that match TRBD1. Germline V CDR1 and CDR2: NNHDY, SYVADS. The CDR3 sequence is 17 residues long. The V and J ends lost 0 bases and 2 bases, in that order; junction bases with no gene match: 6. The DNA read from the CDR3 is TGTGCCAGCAGTGATGCTCGGGACAGGGGGTCCAACACA. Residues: CASSDARDRGSNT. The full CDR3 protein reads CASSDARDRGSNTEVFF.

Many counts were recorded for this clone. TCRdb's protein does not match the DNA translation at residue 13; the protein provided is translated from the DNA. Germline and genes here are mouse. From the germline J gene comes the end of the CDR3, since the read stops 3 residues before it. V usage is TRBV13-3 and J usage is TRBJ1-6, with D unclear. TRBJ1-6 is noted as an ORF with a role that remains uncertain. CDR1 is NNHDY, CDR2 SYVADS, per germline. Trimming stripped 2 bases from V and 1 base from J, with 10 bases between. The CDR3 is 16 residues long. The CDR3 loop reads CASSEMGSSYNSPLYF. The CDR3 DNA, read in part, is TGTGCCAGCAGTGAAATGGGGTCCTCCTATAATTCGCCC.

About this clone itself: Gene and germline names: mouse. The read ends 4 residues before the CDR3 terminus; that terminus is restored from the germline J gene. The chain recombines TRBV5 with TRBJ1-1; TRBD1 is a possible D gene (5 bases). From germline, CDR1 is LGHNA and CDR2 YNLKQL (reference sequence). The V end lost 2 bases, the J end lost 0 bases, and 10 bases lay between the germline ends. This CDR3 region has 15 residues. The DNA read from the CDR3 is TGTGCCAGCAGCCAACGGACAACTGCAAACACA. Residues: CASSQRTTANT. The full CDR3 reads CASSQRTTANTEVFF.

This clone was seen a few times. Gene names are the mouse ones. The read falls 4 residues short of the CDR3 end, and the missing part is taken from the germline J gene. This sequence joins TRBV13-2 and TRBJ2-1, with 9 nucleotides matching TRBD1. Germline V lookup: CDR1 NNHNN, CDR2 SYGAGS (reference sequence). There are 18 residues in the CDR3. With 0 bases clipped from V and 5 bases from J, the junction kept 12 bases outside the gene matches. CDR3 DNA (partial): TGTGCCAGCGGTGATGCAAGGAAAGGGACAGGGAGGAATGCT. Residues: CASGDARKGTGRNA. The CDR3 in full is CASGDARKGTGRNAEQFF.

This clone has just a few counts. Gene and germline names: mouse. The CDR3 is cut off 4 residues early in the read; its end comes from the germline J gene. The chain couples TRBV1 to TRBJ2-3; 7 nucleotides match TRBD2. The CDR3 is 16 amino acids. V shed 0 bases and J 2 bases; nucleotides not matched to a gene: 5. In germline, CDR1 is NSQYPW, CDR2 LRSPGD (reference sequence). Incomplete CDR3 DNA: TGCACCTGCAGTGCAGATGATGGGGGGTTTGCAGAA. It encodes CTCSADDGGFAE. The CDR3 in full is CTCSADDGGFAETLYF.

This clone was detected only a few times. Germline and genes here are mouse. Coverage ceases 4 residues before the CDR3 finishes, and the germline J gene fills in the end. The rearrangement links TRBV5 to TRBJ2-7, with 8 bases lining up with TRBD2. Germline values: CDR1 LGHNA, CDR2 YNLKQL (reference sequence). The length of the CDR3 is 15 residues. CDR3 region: CASSHPGGRGYEQYF. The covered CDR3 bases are TGTGCCAGCAGCCACCCTGGGGGGAGGGGTTAT.

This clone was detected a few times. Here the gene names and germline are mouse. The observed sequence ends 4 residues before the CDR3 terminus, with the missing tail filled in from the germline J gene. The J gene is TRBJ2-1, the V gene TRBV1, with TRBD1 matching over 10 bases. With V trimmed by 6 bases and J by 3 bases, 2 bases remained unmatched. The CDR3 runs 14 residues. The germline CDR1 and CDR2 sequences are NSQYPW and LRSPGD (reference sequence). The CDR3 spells CTCSRDRGYAEQFF. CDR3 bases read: TGCACCTGCAGCCGGGACAGGGGCTATGCT.

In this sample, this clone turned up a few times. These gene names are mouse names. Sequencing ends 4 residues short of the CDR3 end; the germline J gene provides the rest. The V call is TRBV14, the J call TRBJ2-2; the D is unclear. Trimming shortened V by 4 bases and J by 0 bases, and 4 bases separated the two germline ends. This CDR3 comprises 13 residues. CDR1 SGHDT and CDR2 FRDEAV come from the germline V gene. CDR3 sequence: CASSTANTGQLYF. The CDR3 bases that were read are TGTGCCAGCAGTACAGCAAACACCGGG.

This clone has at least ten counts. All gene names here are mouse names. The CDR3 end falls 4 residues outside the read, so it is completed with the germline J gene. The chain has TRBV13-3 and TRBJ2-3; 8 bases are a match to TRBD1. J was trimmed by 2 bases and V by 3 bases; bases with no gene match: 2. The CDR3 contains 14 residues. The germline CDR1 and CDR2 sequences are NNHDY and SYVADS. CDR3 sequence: CASSGDRIAETLYF. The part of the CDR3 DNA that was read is TGTGCCAGCAGTGGGGACAGGATTGCAGAA.

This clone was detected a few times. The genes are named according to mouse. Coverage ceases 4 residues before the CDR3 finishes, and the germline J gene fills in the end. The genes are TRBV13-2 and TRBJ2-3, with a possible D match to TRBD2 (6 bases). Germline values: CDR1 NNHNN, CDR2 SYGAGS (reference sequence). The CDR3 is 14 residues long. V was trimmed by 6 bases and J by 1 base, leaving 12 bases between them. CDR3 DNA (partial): TGTGCCAGCGTGTGGGGACTCGGTGCAGAA. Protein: CASVWGLGAE. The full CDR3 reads CASVWGLGAETLYF.

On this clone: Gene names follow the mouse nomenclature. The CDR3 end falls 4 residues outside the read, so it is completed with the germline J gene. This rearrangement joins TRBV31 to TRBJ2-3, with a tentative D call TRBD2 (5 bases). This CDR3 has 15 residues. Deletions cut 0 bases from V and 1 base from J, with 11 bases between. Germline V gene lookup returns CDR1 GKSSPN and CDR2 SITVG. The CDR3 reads CAWSLVGRGAETLYF. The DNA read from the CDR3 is TGTGCCTGGAGTCTAGTGGGGAGGGGTGCAGAA.

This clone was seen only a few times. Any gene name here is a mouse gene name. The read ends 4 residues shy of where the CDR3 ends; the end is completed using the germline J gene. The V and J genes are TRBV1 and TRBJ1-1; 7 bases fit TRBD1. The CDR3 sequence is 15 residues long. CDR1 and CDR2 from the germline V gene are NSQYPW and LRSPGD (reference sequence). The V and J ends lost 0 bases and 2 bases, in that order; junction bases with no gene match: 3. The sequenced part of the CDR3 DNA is TGCACCTGCAGTGCAGAGGAAGGGGGCAACACA. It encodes CTCSAEEGGNT. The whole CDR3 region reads CTCSAEEGGNTEVFF.

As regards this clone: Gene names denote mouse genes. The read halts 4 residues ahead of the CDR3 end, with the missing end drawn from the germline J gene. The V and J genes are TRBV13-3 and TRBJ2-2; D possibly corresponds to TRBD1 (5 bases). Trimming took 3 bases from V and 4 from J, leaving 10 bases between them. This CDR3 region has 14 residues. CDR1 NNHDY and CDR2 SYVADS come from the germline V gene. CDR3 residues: CASSARAGTGQLYF. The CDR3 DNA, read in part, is TGTGCCAGCAGTGCCAGGGCCGGCACCGGG.

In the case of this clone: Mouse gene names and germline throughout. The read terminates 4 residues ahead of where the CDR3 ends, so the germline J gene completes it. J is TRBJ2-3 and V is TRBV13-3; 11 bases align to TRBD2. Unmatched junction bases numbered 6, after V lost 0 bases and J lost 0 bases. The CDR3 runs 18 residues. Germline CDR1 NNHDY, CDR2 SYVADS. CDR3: CASSDARGDWGSAETLYF. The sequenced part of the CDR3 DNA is TGTGCCAGCAGTGATGCAAGAGGGGACTGGGGGAGTGCAGAA.

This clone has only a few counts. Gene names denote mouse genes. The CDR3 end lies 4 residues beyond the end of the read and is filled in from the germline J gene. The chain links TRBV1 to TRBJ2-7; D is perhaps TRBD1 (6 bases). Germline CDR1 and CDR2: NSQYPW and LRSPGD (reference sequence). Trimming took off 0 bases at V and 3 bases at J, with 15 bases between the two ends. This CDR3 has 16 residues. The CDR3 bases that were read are TGCACCTGCAGTGCAGATCAGACAGGAGGGATCTAT. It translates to CTCSADQTGGIY. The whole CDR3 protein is CTCSADQTGGIYEQYF.

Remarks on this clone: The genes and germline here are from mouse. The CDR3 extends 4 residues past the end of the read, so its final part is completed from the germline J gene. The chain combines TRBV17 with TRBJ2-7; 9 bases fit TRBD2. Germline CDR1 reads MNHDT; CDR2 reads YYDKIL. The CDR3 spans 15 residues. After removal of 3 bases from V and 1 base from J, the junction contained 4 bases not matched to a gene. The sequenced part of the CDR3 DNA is TGTGCTAGCAGTAGCGGACTGGGGCTTTCCTAT. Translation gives CASSSGLGLSY. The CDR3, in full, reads CASSSGLGLSYEQYF. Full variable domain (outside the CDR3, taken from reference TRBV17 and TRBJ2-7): DTTVKQNPRYKLARVGKPVNLICSQTMNHDTMYWYQKKPNQAPKLLLFYYDKILNREADTFEKFQSSRPNNSFCSLYIGSAGLEYSAMYLCASSSGLGLSYEQYFGPGTRLTVL.

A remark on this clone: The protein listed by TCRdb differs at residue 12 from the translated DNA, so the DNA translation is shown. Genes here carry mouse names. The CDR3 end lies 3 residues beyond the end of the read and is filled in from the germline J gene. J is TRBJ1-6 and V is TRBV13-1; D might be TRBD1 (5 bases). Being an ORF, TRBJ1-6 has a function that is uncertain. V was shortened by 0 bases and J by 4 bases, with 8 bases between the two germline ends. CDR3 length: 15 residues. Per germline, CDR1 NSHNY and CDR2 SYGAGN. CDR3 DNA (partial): TGTGCCAGCAGTGATGAGACAGATTATAATTCGCCC. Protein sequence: CASSDETDYNSP. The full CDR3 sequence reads CASSDETDYNSPLYF.